The T cell receptor beta chain described here comes from a study of blood T cells in healthy people across ages. A sample-barcoded 5' primer and a J-beta primer mix were used in a second PCR of roughly 7 to 11 cycles. One entry per CDR3 protein results from TCRdb running MiXCR on the 5' RACE reads. The repertoire holds more than 450,000 distinct CDR3 sequences, with around 27% as singletons. This clonotype has ten or more counts. This CDR3 contains 15 residues. Germline V gene lookup returns CDR1 SGHTA and CDR2 FQGNSA. The sample was also linked to a second study, of T cells of mothers and their children.

The rearrangement links TRBV7-2 to TRBJ2-5; D gene unclear. Near its end, the DNA agrees better with TRBJ2-7, so the J call may be wrong. The specimen was blood. The TCR comes from a boy under 10 years old in good health. CDR3 amino acids: CASSPSRVETYEQYF. CDR3 nucleotides: TGTGCCAGCAGCCCCAGTCGGGTTGAAACCTACGAGCAGTACTTC.